This TCR beta chain appears in the sequencing data of a study of T-cell memory formation after mild COVID-19. Barcoded TCR alpha and TCR beta cDNA libraries with UMIs came from 5'RACE using constant-segment primers. TCRdb ran MiXCR on the 5' RACE reads and lists one entry per CDR3 protein. Among 430,000 or so distinct CDR3 sequences listed, approximately 25% were seen once. This clonotype was recorded many times. CDR1 is DFQATT and CDR2 is SNEGSKA in the germline V gene (reference sequence). The trim removed 6 bases at V and 0 bases at J, leaving 4 bases unmatched. The CDR3 is made up of 14 amino acids.

The chain combines TRBV20-1 with TRBJ2-7; TRBD2 matches 11 bases. Sample: PBMCs or a T cell subset sorted from them (not recorded which). The clonotype originates from an adult woman who had mild COVID-19 (a few samples of this study predate the infection). Cell type and time point are not known. The DNA for the CDR3 is TGCAGTGCCGTGGGACTAGCGGTCTCCTACGAGCAGTACTTC. Its translation is CSAVGLAVSYEQYF.